Below, 17 T cell receptor beta chains from the same sample are listed, as sequenced in a study of a mutant IDH1 vaccine in newly diagnosed glioma (dated by TCRdb to the early 2020s). Interpreted using the paper, the time point label stands for: week 35, safety follow-up. Each vaccine dose was 300 ug of a 20-mer mutant IDH1 peptide in Montanide, given subcutaneously with topical imiquimod. To prepare the library, the immunoSEQ multiplex PCR assay was applied. TCRdb obtained this table from immuneACCESS and retained in-frame rearrangements with V and J assigned. These tables miss some clones; where compared with another copy, unresolved V genes account for less than half of the shortfall, and the remainder is unexplained. Across this sample there are about 48,000 clones, with around 80% seen only once. Jointly, the top ten make up 5.5% to 8.5% of the sample. The antigens of these receptors remain unknown.

The sample consisted of PBMCs, taken from a glioma patient whose treatment included an IDH1 peptide vaccine. The receptors derive from a middle-aged man with glioma.

This clone is a singleton in its sample. The rearrangement links TRBV7-2 to TRBJ2-1; TRBD2 agrees at 9 bases. The germline V gene encodes CDR1 SGHTA and CDR2 FQGNSA. Trimming cost V 5 bases and J 3 bases; bases outside gene matches: 5. The CDR3 runs to 15 residues. CDR3 nucleotide sequence: TGTGCCAGCAGCCAAGCGACTAGCGGCTACAATGAGCAGTTCTTC. Encoded protein: CASSQATSGYNEQFF.

The chain recombines TRBV30 with TRBJ2-7; D is ambiguous. The V end was cut by 0 bases, the J end by 7 bases, with 10 bases between. The CDR3 has 12 residues. Germline CDR1 reads GTSNPN; CDR2 reads SVGIG (reference sequence). In DNA form, the CDR3 reads TGTGCCTGGAGTGTACCCCCTCAGGAGCAGTACTTC. It specifies CAWSVPPQEQYF.

This rearrangement joins TRBV13 to TRBJ2-3; 9 nucleotides agree with TRBD2. V trimming: 0 bases; J trimming: 4 bases; junction bases outside the gene matches: 5. Per the germline V gene, CDR1 is PRHDT and CDR2 is FYEKMQ (reference sequence). This CDR3 contains 16 residues. The chain's CDR3 is CASSLGRIAGADTQYF. The DNA of the CDR3 is TGTGCCAGCAGCTTAGGCCGAATAGCGGGGGCAGATACGCAGTATTTT.

The genes are TRBV7-6 and TRBJ1-2; D is ambiguous. This CDR3 comprises 12 residues. Germline V CDR1 and CDR2: SGHVS, FNYEAQ. V was clipped by 1 base and J by 4 bases, with 4 bases between them. CDR3 sequence reads: CASSLEGYGYTF. The CDR3 nucleotides are TGTGCCAGCAGCTTAGAGGGCTATGGCTACACCTTC.

The chain carries TRBV2 and TRBJ1-1, with D perhaps matching TRBD1 (6 bases). The germline gives CDR1 SNHLY, CDR2 FYNNEI. The CDR3 runs 14 residues. V gave up 5 bases and J gave up 1 base, with 11 bases separating them. The CDR3 DNA follows: TGTGCCAGCAGTATACAGGGCTGGAACACTGAAGCTTTCTTT. Translation gives CASSIQGWNTEAFF.

This clone was counted a single time. The DNA for the CDR3 is TGTGCCACCAGCAGAAAAGGAAATCAGCCCCAGCATTTT. It is translated as CATSRKGNQPQHF. This chain connects TRBV15 to TRBJ1-5; D gene ambiguous. The germline CDR1 and CDR2 sequences are LNHNV and YYDKDF (reference sequence). CDR3 length equals 13 residues. Trimming removed 2 bases from V and 4 bases from J, with 6 bases in between. The full variable domain, in which reference TRBV15 and TRBJ1-5 provide the parts outside the CDR3, is DAMVIQNPRYQVTQFGKPVTLSCSQTLNHNVMYWYQQKSSQAPKLLFHYYDKDFNNEADTPDNFQSRRPNTSFCFLDIRSPGLGDTAMYLCATSRKGNQPQHFGDGTRLSIL.

The chain recombines TRBV6-5 with TRBJ2-6; D tentatively fits TRBD1 or TRBD2 (6 bases each). Per the germline V gene, CDR1 is MNHEY and CDR2 is SVGAGI. There are 14 residues in the CDR3. The V end was cut by 8 bases, the J end by 4 bases, with 12 bases between. The CDR3 DNA reads TGTGCCAGCCTTTCGGGGGCCGGGGCCAACGTCCTGACTTTC. It yields the protein CASLSGAGANVLTF.

This clone was recorded a few times. This chain uses TRBV5-1 with TRBJ1-4; D is unresolved. CDR1 and CDR2 (germline): SGHRS, YFSETQ. The CDR3 is 17 amino acids. Trimming shortened V by 1 base and J by 5 bases, and 18 bases separated the two germline ends. As DNA, the CDR3 is TGCGCCAGCAGCTTGACGCCAGCCCGCGGGGAGAATGAAAAACTGTTTTTT. Translation gives CASSLTPARGENEKLFF.

The CDR3 reads CASSVSSGGRMQETQYF. In DNA form, the CDR3 reads TGCGCCAGCAGCGTCTCTAGCGGGGGGCGGATGCAAGAGACCCAGTACTTC. This chain uses TRBV5-1 with TRBJ2-5; 11 positions agree with TRBD2. Per the germline V gene, CDR1 is SGHRS and CDR2 is YFSETQ. The CDR3 is made up of 17 amino acids. With V trimmed by 4 bases and J by 2 bases, 10 bases remained unmatched.

The V gene is TRBV6-1, the J gene TRBJ2-5; 7 nucleotides agree with TRBD2. This CDR3 contains 13 residues. Germline CDR1 reads MNHNS; CDR2 reads SASEGT. Trimming took 8 bases from V and 7 from J; bases not matched to a gene: 10. CDR3 residues: CASGVPGLRTQYF. As DNA, the CDR3 is TGTGCCAGCGGGGTACCGGGACTAAGGACCCAGTACTTC.

The chain has TRBV4-2 and TRBJ2-2; the match to TRBD1 covers 9 bases. CDR1 and CDR2 from the germline V gene are LGHNA and YNFKEQ. The V segment lost 2 bases and the J segment 5 bases; nucleotides outside the gene matches: 6. The CDR3 is 16 amino acids. This chain's CDR3 is CASSQTGTGPTGELFF. The CDR3 nucleotides read TGTGCCAGCAGCCAAACGGGGACAGGGCCGACCGGGGAGCTGTTTTTT.

This clone came up once. The rearrangement links TRBV5-1 to TRBJ2-5; the D gene is possibly TRBD2 (5 bases). Trimming stripped 0 bases from V and 5 bases from J, with 8 bases between. There are 13 residues in the CDR3. CDR1 and CDR2 (germline): SGHRS, YFSETQ. The CDR3 region is CASSLAGWETQYF. DNA for the CDR3: TGCGCCAGCAGCTTGGCGGGGTGGGAGACCCAGTACTTC.

The J gene is TRBJ1-1, the V gene TRBV10-2, with 7 nucleotides matching TRBD1. Trimming took 8 bases from V and 2 from J; bases not matched to a gene: 2. The CDR3 covers 12 residues. Germline V CDR1 and CDR2: WSHSY, SAAADI. The CDR3 bases are TGCGCCAGCGGGACAGACAACACTGAAGCTTTCTTT. This encodes CASGTDNTEAFF.

This chain links TRBV5-1 with TRBJ2-2; D call uncertain. The length of the CDR3 is 20 residues. Germline V lookup: CDR1 SGHRS, CDR2 YFSETQ. The V end was cut by 0 bases, the J end by 1 base, with 22 bases between. This chain's CDR3 is CASSLDGWAFRRKNTGELFF. CDR3 DNA sequence: TGCGCCAGCAGCTTGGATGGTTGGGCGTTTCGACGGAAGAACACCGGGGAGCTGTTTTTT. Based on the CDR3 plus reference TRBV5-1 and TRBJ2-2, the full variable domain is KAGVTQTPRYLIKTRGQQVTLSCSPISGHRSVSWYQQTPGQGLQFLFEYFSETQRNKGNFPGRFSGRQFSNSRSEMNVSTLELGDSALYLCASSLDGWAFRRKNTGELFFGEGSRLTVL.

The chain is built from TRBV6-1 and TRBJ1-4; the D is unclear. Germline V CDR1 and CDR2: MNHNS, SASEGT. The CDR3 totals 16 residues. The V end lost 3 bases, the J end lost 0 bases, and 11 bases lay between the germline ends. The CDR3 region has the DNA TGTGCCAGCAGTGATCCCAACGGAGCAACTAATGAAAAACTGTTTTTT. Translated, it gives CASSDPNGATNEKLFF.

This clone was seen once. J is TRBJ2-3 and V is TRBV4-1; 10 bases map to TRBD2. This CDR3 contains 16 residues. V trimming: 5 bases; J trimming: 2 bases; junction bases outside the gene matches: 7. CDR1 and CDR2 (germline): MGHRA, YSYEKL. The CDR3 DNA reads as TGCGCCAGCAGCAGGCCTCTAGCGGGGGCCACAGATACGCAGTATTTT. Amino acids: CASSRPLAGATDTQYF.

The rearrangement links TRBV2 to TRBJ2-5; D not resolved. CDR3 length equals 11 residues. In germline, CDR1 is SNHLY, CDR2 FYNNEI. The ends were cut back, 4 bases at V and 7 bases at J, with 7 bases in the middle. The CDR3 coding sequence is TGTGCCAGCAGTGTGGGTGTGACCCAGTACTTC. Protein sequence: CASSVGVTQYF.